This T cell receptor beta chain was documented in a study of blood T cell repertoires in COVID-19 (dated by TCRdb to 2020 to 2021). About the study as a whole: Samples from collaborators originated in the United States, Italy and Spain and spanned both the acute and convalescent phases of COVID-19. Samples came from the ongoing ImmuneRACE study (first 160 participants) plus 1,254 subjects from 6 global collaborators. Deeply sampled blood TCRbeta repertoires from subjects exposed to, actively infected with, or recovered from COVID-19 were included in the dataset. The repertoires were released in a freely available public database intended as a resource for research on the immune response to SARS-CoV-2. The prospective study material was composed of cDNA or gDNA derived from T cells, B-cell-depleted T cells, or PBMCs. Where available, HLA class I and class II types were obtained from metadata supplied by the sample provider rather than from assay-based typing. A de-identified subject ID, COVID-19 status, age in years and sex were almost always included in the sample metadata.

TCRbeta CDR3 regions were amplified from genomic DNA by means of the immunoSEQ Assay, a bias-controlled multiplex PCR. Turning to the authors' computational methods: The number of nucleated cells in each sample was estimated by amplification of reference gene primers within the assay. To quantify the absolute abundance of each unique TCRbeta CDR3 rearrangement, sequence reads were collapsed and filtered. For each sample, productive Simpson clonality was calculated as the square root of Simpson's diversity index over productive rearrangements. In its TCRdb copy, this immuneACCESS table keeps in-frame sequences only and misses some clones. Where compared with another copy, unresolved V genes explain less than half of these, and the others have no known cause. That table gives V, J and clone size, and the DNA gave D and trimming. This sample has approximately 400,000 clones in its table, and about 90% of those were observed once. Roughly 1.2% of the sample comes from the top ten.

V is cut back by 6 bases and J by 2 bases, with 8 bases in the junction unmatched. CDR1 and CDR2 (MDHEN, SYDVKM) derive from the germline V gene. Counted from cysteine to phenylalanine, this CDR3 has 16 amino acids. CDR3 DNA is the only sequence kept; it has 48 bases, read in frame from the first base. Study-level results and caveats: The quantity of clinical and demographic metadata differed by source and by participant and was supplied without curation.

Each collaborating institution followed its own protocols to collect whole blood in K2EDTA tubes. Collaborator samples were shipped for TCRbeta analysis as frozen whole blood, isolated PBMCs, or DNA extracted from either sample type. Comment on this clone: Its recognized antigen is unknown. It has no much larger one-base neighbor in the sample; base qualities were not kept.

This chain is built from TRBV28 and TRBJ2-3; 10 nucleotides in the junction match TRBD1. The origin of this receptor is a man in his forties with acute or convalescent COVID-19. Sequenced sample: peripheral blood. The CDR3 protein is CASSQAGTGDTDTQYF. The DNA sequence follows: TGTGCCAGCAGCCAGGCCGGGACAGGGGACACAGATACGCAGTATTTT.